The 25 T cell receptor beta chains presented below share a single source sample, sequenced in a study of beta chain features in type 1 diabetes. Findings and limits, study-wide: Shorter TCRB CDR3s, moderately but significantly so, marked every one of the four CD4+ subsets in Type 1 diabetes patients.

Their specific antigens are unknown. What was sequenced were expressed TCRB transcripts, since all of the isolated RNA had been reverse transcribed. Repertoires were generated with immunoSEQ multiplex PCR, while TCRdb's copy carries only in-frame clones and drops some. Of more than 250,000 clones listed, less than 30% were seen once; the top ten hold roughly 0.013%. The sequenced material came from naive CD4+ T cells from blood. The receptors originated from a woman between 25 and 40 years old with type 1 diabetes.

The chain recombines TRBV27 with TRBJ2-2, with D unclear. Trimming removed 3 bases from V and 7 bases from J, with 12 bases in between. CDR1 and CDR2 from the germline V gene are MNHEY and SMNVEV (reference sequence). The CDR3 consists of 14 residues. The CDR3 region has the DNA TGTGCCAGCAGTTTGAGTCTAGTGGTCGGGGAGCTGTTTTTT. Amino acid sequence: CASSLSLVVGELFF.

This clone was observed a few times. The V gene is TRBV5-6, the J gene TRBJ2-5, with TRBD1 matching 7 bases. The ends lost 4 bases at V and 1 base at J; junction bases unmatched: 19. The germline gives CDR1 SGHDT, CDR2 YYEEEE. The CDR3 has 19 amino acids. CDR3 DNA sequence: TGTGCCAGCAGCCCCGCCGGGACAGTGGCACTAGGACCCCAAGAGACCCAGTACTTC. The encoded protein is CASSPAGTVALGPQETQYF. Using reference TRBV5-6 and TRBJ2-5 for the parts outside the CDR3, the full variable domain is DAGVTQSPTHLIKTRGQQVTLRCSPKSGHDTVSWYQQALGQGPQFIFQYYEEEERQRGNFPDRFSGHQFPNYSSELNVNALLLGDSALYLCASSPAGTVALGPQETQYFGPGTRLLVL.

This clone was seen more than once but under ten times. V and J are TRBV7-8 and TRBJ2-1; D may be TRBD2 (6 bases). V was cut by 5 bases and J by 0 bases, with 8 bases left in between. The CDR3 runs 14 residues. The germline V gene has CDR1 SGHVS and CDR2 FQNEAQ. CDR3 region: CASSTGGSYNEQFF. The CDR3 bases are TGTGCCAGCAGCACCGGGGGCTCCTACAATGAGCAGTTCTTC.

This clone was detected a few times. This chain connects TRBV30 to TRBJ1-1; D is uncertain. CDR1 and CDR2 from the germline V gene are GTSNPN and SVGIG (reference sequence). V was shortened by 2 bases and J by 4 bases, with 11 bases between the two germline ends. The CDR3 has 13 amino acids. DNA of the CDR3: TGTGCCTGGAGTCTGGCCCCGTCCACTGAAGCTTTCTTT. Protein sequence: CAWSLAPSTEAFF.

The CDR3 sequence: CASSIRQRETQYF. The DNA for the CDR3 is TGTGCCAGCAGCATCCGACAGAGAGAGACCCAGTACTTC. The V gene is TRBV7-2, the J gene TRBJ2-5, with D maybe TRBD1 (5 bases). From germline, CDR1 is SGHTA and CDR2 FQGNSA. The CDR3 runs 13 residues. V was cut by 5 bases and J by 4 bases, with 11 bases left in between.

V usage is TRBV30 and J usage is TRBJ1-1, with TRBD1 identical over 12 bases. Germline V gene sequence: CDR1 GTSNPN, CDR2 SVGIG (reference sequence). The CDR3 contains 15 residues. V was clipped by 0 bases and J by 6 bases; unmatched bases: 5. The CDR3, as DNA: TGTGCCTGGAGTGTTTACAGGGACAGGGGGCCTGAAGCTTTCTTT. As protein: CAWSVYRDRGPEAFF. The variable domain in full, completed from reference TRBV30 and TRBJ1-1, reads SQTIHQWPATLVQPVGSPLSLECTVEGTSNPNLYWYRQAAGRGLQLLFYSVGIGQISSEVPQNLSASRPQDRQFILSSKKLLLSDSGFYLCAWSVYRDRGPEAFFGQGTRLTVV.

The table lists this clone with a few counts. The chain combines TRBV5-4 with TRBJ2-7, with TRBD2 identical over 11 bases. The germline V gene encodes CDR1 SGHNT and CDR2 YYREEE (reference sequence). The ends lost 4 bases at V and 5 bases at J; junction bases unmatched: 5. The CDR3 consists of 14 residues. Here the CDR3 reads CASSNGLAGHEQYF. The DNA of the CDR3 is TGTGCCAGCAGCAACGGACTAGCGGGCCACGAGCAGTACTTC.

This clone was detected a few times. This chain links TRBV9 with TRBJ2-2, with TRBD2 as a possible D gene (6 bases). The germline V gene encodes CDR1 SGDLS and CDR2 YYNGEE. This CDR3 is 17 amino acids long. V was clipped by 5 bases and J by 5 bases, with 22 bases between them. CDR3 nucleotides: TGTGCCAGCAGGGGGGGTCCGGGACGAGGACGTACCGGGGAGCTGTTTTTT. It codes for CASRGGPGRGRTGELFF.

The chain is built from TRBV29-1 and TRBJ1-5; D might be TRBD1 (6 bases). V lost 4 bases and J lost 4, with 11 bases in between. CDR1 SQVTM and CDR2 ANQGSEA come from the germline V gene. The CDR3 length is 13 residues. The CDR3 region has the DNA TGCAGCGTTGGGACAGTTAGAAATCAGCCCCAGCATTTT. This encodes CSVGTVRNQPQHF.

The V gene is TRBV7-2, the J gene TRBJ2-1, with 7 bases identical to TRBD1. The CDR3 extends over 14 amino acids. V was clipped by 5 bases and J by 3 bases; unmatched bases: 4. The germline CDR1 and CDR2 sequences are SGHTA and FQGNSA. The CDR3 DNA reads TGTGCCAGCAGCGCCAGACAGGGCTACAATGAGCAGTTCTTC. Translation gives CASSARQGYNEQFF.

The chain links TRBV5-6 to TRBJ1-2; D not certain. Looked up from germline, CDR1 is SGHDT and CDR2 is YYEEEE. The ends were cut back, 6 bases at V and 8 bases at J, with 14 bases in the middle. The CDR3 contains 12 residues. CDR3 loop: CASNILQRGYTF. The DNA of the CDR3 is TGTGCCAGCAACATCCTACAGAGAGGCTACACCTTC. Filled out from reference TRBV5-6 and TRBJ1-2, the complete variable domain reads DAGVTQSPTHLIKTRGQQVTLRCSPKSGHDTVSWYQQALGQGPQFIFQYYEEEERQRGNFPDRFSGHQFPNYSSELNVNALLLGDSALYLCASNILQRGYTFGSGTRLTVV.

This clone was seen a handful of times. The chain links TRBV6-5 to TRBJ2-3; D not resolved. The CDR3 contains 12 residues. V gave up 9 bases and J gave up 0 bases, with 7 bases separating them. CDR1 is MNHEY and CDR2 is SVGAGI in the germline V gene. CDR3 region: CASGSSTDTQYF. The CDR3 nucleotides read TGTGCCAGTGGCTCTAGCACAGATACGCAGTATTTT.

This clone was detected a few times. V and J are TRBV30 and TRBJ1-1; 7 bases fit TRBD1. The CDR3 has 12 amino acids. From germline, CDR1 is GTSNPN and CDR2 SVGIG (reference sequence). With V trimmed by 3 bases and J by 4 bases, 2 bases remained unmatched. The DNA of the CDR3 is TGTGCCTGGAGACAGGGGACCACTGAAGCTTTCTTT. This encodes CAWRQGTTEAFF. Full variable domain (rest looked up from reference TRBV30 and TRBJ1-1): SQTIHQWPATLVQPVGSPLSLECTVEGTSNPNLYWYRQAAGRGLQLLFYSVGIGQISSEVPQNLSASRPQDRQFILSSKKLLLSDSGFYLCAWRQGTTEAFFGQGTRLTVV.

This chain links TRBV4-1 with TRBJ2-1; 8 bases are a match to TRBD1. V shed 1 base, J shed 5 bases, and the junction held 10 bases outside the gene matches. The germline V gene has CDR1 MGHRA and CDR2 YSYEKL. This CDR3 is 17 amino acids long. This CDR3 reads CASSQVPGTGSHNEQFF. CDR3 coding DNA: TGCGCCAGCAGCCAAGTCCCCGGGACAGGATCCCACAATGAGCAGTTCTTC.

This clone was seen only a few times. The chain is built from TRBV6-1 and TRBJ1-2, with TRBD1 as a possible D gene (5 bases). Trimming stripped 6 bases from V and 2 bases from J, with 7 bases between. The CDR3 extends over 12 amino acids. The germline V gene has CDR1 MNHNS and CDR2 SASEGT. The CDR3 spells CASSDRNYGYTF. CDR3 nucleotide sequence: TGTGCCAGCAGCGACAGAAACTATGGCTACACCTTC.

This clone has a single count. The V and J genes are TRBV13 and TRBJ1-1; D possibly corresponds to TRBD1 (5 bases). The V gene's germline CDR1 is PRHDT and CDR2 FYEKMQ (reference sequence). CDR3 size: 13 residues. V was trimmed by 3 bases and J by 11 bases, leaving 16 bases between them. CDR3 loop: CASSFRDSMTAFF. The CDR3 nucleotides are TGTGCCAGCAGCTTCAGGGACTCTATGACCGCTTTCTTT.

The V gene is TRBV29-1, the J gene TRBJ1-2; possible D gene TRBD1, 6 bases. This CDR3 has 14 residues. Germline lookup yields CDR1 SQVTM and CDR2 ANQGSEA. V was cut by 7 bases and J by 4 bases, with 19 bases left in between. The CDR3 sequence is CSGDSQGYGYGYTF. In nucleotides, the CDR3 is TGCAGCGGCGACTCACAGGGCTACGGCTATGGCTACACCTTC.

The rearrangement joins TRBV18 to TRBJ2-5; TRBD1 aligns across 10 bases. Germline V gene lookup returns CDR1 KGHSH and CDR2 LQKENI. Unmatched junction bases numbered 4, after V lost 4 bases and J lost 2 bases. The CDR3 has 15 residues. CDR3 in DNA: TGTGCCAGCTCACGAACGGGACAGGGGCAAGAGACCCAGTACTTC. Its translation is CASSRTGQGQETQYF.

This clone was picked up one time. This chain joins TRBV2 and TRBJ2-1; TRBD2 matches 9 bases. The trim removed 7 bases at V and 2 bases at J, leaving 12 bases unmatched. The CDR3 is 17 amino acids. The V gene's germline CDR1 is SNHLY and CDR2 FYNNEI. The CDR3 is CASNANPAGGTYNEQFF. The CDR3 DNA reads as TGTGCCAGCAACGCCAATCCAGCGGGAGGAACCTACAATGAGCAGTTCTTC.

The chain links TRBV19 to TRBJ1-1, with D hard to call. V was trimmed by 8 bases and J by 2 bases, leaving 12 bases between them. There are 13 residues in the CDR3. Germline CDR1 reads LNHDA; CDR2 reads SQIVND (reference sequence). CDR3 nucleotides: TGTGCCAGTGACACGGGAACTAACACTGAAGCTTTCTTT. Its translation is CASDTGTNTEAFF.

In its sample, this clone was seen a few times. This chain uses TRBV11-2 with TRBJ2-3; 7 nucleotides line up with TRBD2. V lost 5 bases, J lost 0 bases, and 11 bases stayed unmatched. This CDR3 has 17 amino acids. Germline values: CDR1 SGHAT, CDR2 FQNNGV. This chain's CDR3 is CASSPPFAGASTDTQYF. The CDR3 DNA reads as TGTGCCAGCAGCCCCCCGTTCGCGGGAGCTAGCACAGATACGCAGTATTTT.

This clone was counted between two and nine times. This chain joins TRBV28 and TRBJ2-6; the match to TRBD1 covers 8 bases. The CDR3 consists of 17 residues. V was clipped by 7 bases and J by 3 bases; unmatched bases: 11. CDR1 MDHEN and CDR2 SYDVKM come from the germline V gene. CDR3 sequence (DNA): TGTGCCAGCACCCGGGCAGGGGGCGGCGGTGGGGCCAACGTCCTGACTTTC. Translated: CASTRAGGGGGANVLTF.

The V gene is TRBV4-1, the J gene TRBJ2-7; maybe TRBD1 (6 bases). Trimming removed 0 bases from V and 0 bases from J, with 12 bases in between. This CDR3 spans 16 amino acids. Germline loops: CDR1 MGHRA, CDR2 YSYEKL. The CDR3 bases are TGCGCCAGCAGCCAAGAAGCCAGGGGAAGCTCCTACGAGCAGTACTTC. Residues: CASSQEARGSSYEQYF.

This clone has just a few counts. The chain has TRBV28 and TRBJ2-1, with TRBD2 matching 14 bases. With V trimmed by 5 bases and J by 6 bases, 9 bases remained unmatched. The CDR3 loop spans 17 amino acids. Germline V gene sequence: CDR1 MDHEN, CDR2 SYDVKM. The CDR3 bases are TGTGCCAGCAGTCCACCCCGACTAGCGGGAGGGCGCAATGAGCAGTTCTTC. The encoded protein is CASSPPRLAGGRNEQFF.

DNA for the CDR3: TGTGCCAGCGGAAAAGGGGCGATTGAAGCTTTCTTT. It codes for CASGKGAIEAFF. The rearrangement joins TRBV7-9 to TRBJ1-1, with a possible D match to TRBD1 (5 bases). CDR1 is SEHNR, CDR2 FQNEAQ, per germline (reference sequence). Trimming removed 8 bases at V and 7 bases at J, with 14 bases between. This CDR3 has 12 residues.